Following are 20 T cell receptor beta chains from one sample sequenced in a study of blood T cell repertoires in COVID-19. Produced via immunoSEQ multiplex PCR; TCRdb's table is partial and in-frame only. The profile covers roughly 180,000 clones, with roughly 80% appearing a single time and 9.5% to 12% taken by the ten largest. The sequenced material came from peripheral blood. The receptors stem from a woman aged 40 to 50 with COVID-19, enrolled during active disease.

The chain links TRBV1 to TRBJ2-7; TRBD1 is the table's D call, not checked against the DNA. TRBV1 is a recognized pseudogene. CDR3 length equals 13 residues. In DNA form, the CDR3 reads TGCACCAGCAGCCTAGGGGGCTCCTACGAGCAGTACTTC. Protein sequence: CTSSLGGSYEQYF.

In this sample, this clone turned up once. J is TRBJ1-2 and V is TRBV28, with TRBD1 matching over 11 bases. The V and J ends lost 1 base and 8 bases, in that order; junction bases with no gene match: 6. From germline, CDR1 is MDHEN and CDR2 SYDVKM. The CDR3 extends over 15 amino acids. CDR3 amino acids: CASSLFEGQGDGYTF. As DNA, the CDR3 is TGTGCCAGCAGTTTATTTGAGGGACAGGGGGACGGCTACACCTTC.

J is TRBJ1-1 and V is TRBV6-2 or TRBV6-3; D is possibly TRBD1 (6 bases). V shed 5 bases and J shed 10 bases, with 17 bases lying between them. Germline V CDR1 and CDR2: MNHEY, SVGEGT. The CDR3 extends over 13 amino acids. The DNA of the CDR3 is TGTGCCAGCAGTGACCGGTGGACAGAAGGAGCTTTCTTT. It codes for CASSDRWTEGAFF.

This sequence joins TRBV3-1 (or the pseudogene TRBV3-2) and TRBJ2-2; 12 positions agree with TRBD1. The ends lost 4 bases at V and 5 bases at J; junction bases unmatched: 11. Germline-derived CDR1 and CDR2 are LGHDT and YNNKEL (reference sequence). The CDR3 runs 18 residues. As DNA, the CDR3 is TGTGCCAGCAGCCCGACACACGGGGGACAGGGGGCTACCGGGGAGCTGTTTTTT. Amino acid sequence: CASSPTHGGQGATGELFF.

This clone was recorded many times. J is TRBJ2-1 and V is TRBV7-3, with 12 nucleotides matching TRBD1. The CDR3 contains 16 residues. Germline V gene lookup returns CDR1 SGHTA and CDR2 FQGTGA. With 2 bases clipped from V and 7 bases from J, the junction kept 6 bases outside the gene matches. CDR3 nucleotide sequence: TGTGCCAGCAGCTTACGTTGGGACAGGGGGCAAAATGAGCAGTTCTTC. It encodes CASSLRWDRGQNEQFF.

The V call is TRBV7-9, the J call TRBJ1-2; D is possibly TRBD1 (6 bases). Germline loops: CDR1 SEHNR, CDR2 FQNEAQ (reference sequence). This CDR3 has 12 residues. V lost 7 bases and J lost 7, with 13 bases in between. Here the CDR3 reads CASTHGGFGYTF. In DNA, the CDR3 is TGTGCCAGCACCCATGGGGGCTTTGGCTACACCTTC.

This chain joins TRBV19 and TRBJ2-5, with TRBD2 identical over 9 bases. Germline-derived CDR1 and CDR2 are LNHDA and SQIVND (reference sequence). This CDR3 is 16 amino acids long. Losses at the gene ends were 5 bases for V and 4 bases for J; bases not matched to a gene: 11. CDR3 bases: TGTGCCAGTAGTGTTGATAGCGGGGGCGCGTTAGAGACCCAGTACTTC. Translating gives CASSVDSGGALETQYF.

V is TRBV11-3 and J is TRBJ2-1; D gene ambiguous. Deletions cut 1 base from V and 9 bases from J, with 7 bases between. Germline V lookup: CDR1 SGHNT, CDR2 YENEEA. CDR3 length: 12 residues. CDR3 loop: CASSLGLAEQFF. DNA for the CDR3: TGTGCCAGCAGCTTAGGGCTCGCTGAGCAGTTCTTC.

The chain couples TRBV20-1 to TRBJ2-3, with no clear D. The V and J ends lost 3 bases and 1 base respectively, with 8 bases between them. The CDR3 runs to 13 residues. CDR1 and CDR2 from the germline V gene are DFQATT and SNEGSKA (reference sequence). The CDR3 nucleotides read TGCAGTGCTAGTTTCTCCCGCACAGATACGCAGTATTTT. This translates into CSASFSRTDTQYF.

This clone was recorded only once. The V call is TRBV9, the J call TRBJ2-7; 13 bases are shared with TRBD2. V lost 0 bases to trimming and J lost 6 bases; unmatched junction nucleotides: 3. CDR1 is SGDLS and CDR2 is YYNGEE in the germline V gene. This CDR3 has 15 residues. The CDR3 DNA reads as TGTGCCAGCAGCGTAGGGACTAGCGGGAGTTCCGAGCAGTACTTC. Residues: CASSVGTSGSSEQYF.

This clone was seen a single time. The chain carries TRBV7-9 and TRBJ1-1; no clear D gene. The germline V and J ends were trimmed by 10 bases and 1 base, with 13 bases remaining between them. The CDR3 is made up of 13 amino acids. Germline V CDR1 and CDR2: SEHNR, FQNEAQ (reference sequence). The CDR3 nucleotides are TGTGCCACCCGACTCGGAGGGAACACTGAAGCTTTCTTT. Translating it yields CATRLGGNTEAFF.

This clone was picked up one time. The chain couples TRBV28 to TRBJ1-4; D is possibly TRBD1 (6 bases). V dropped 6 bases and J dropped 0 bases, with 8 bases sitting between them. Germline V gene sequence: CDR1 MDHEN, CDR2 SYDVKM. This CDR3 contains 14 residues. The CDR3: CASRGHPTNEKLFF. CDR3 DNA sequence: TGTGCCAGCAGGGGACACCCAACTAATGAAAAACTGTTTTTT.

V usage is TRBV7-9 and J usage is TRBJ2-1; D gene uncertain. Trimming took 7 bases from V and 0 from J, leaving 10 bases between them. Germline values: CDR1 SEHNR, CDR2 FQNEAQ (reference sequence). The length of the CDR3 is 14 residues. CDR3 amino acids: CASTPGVSYNEQFF. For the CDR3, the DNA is TGTGCCAGCACGCCAGGTGTCTCCTACAATGAGCAGTTCTTC.

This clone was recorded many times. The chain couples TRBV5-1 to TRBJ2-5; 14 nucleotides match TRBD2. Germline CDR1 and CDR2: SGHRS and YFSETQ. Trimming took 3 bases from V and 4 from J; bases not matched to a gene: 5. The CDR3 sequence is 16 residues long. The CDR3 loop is CASSYGLAGGVETQYF. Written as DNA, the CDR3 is TGCGCCAGCAGCTATGGACTAGCGGGAGGAGTAGAGACCCAGTACTTC.

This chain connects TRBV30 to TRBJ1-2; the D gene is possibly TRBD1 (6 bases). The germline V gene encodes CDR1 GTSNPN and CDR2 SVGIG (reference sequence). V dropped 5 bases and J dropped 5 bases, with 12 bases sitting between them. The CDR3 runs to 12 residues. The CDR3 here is CAWATGPYGYTF. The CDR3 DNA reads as TGTGCCTGGGCGACAGGCCCTTATGGCTACACCTTC.

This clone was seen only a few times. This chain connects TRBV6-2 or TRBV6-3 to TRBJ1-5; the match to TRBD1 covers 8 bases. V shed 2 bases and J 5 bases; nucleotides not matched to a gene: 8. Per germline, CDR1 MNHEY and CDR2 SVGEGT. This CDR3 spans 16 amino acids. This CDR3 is CASSYPDRGRDQPQHF. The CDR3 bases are TGTGCCAGCAGTTACCCCGACAGGGGAAGGGATCAGCCCCAGCATTTT.

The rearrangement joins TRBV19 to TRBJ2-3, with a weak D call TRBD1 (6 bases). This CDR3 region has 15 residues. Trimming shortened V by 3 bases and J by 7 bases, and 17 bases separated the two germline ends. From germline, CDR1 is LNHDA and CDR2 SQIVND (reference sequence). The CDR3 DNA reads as TGTGCCAGTAGTATTCCAGGGGCCCAAATGTATACGCAGTATTTT. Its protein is CASSIPGAQMYTQYF.

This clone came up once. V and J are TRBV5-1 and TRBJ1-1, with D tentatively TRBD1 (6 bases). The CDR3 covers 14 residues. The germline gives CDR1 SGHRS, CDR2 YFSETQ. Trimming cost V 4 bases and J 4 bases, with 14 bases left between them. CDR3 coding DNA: TGCGCCAGCAGCCCCGACAGGCAGGTCACTGAAGCTTTCTTT. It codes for CASSPDRQVTEAFF.

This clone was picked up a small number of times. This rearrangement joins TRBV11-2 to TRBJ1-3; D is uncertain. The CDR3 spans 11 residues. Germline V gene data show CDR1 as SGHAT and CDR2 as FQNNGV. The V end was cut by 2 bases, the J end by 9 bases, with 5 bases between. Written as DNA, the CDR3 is TGTGCCAGCAGCTTACTAGGCACCATATATTTT. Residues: CASSLLGTIYF. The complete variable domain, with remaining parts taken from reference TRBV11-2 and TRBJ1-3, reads EAGVAQSPRYKIIEKRQSVAFWCNPISGHATLYWYQQILGQGPKLLIQFQNNGVVDDSQLPKDRFSAERLKGVDSTLKIQPAKLEDSAVYLCASSLLGTIYFGEGSWLTVV.

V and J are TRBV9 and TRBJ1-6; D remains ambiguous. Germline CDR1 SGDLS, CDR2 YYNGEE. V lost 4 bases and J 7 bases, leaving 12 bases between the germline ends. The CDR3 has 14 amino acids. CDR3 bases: TGTGCCAGCAGCCAGCGACCCGAGAATTCACCCCTCCACTTT. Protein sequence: CASSQRPENSPLHF.